This TCR beta chain originates from a study of blood T cell repertoires in COVID-19. How the authors handled the data: Reference gene primer amplification in the assay estimated nucleated cell counts. The repertoire was sequenced with immunoSEQ multiplex PCR; TCRdb's copy has only in-frame clones and lacks some. The V and J calls and clone size were taken over from that table, and D and trimming were inferred from the DNA. The table shows tens of thousands of clones, with about 86% occurring only once. CDR1 is SGHAT, CDR2 FQNNGV, per germline. Trimming cost V 1 base and J 1 base; bases outside gene matches: 7. The CDR3 length is 17 residues.

This receptor was taken from a woman older than 75 with active or convalescent COVID-19. Material: peripheral blood. The gene calls are TRBV11-2 and TRBJ2-3; TRBD2 matches at 8 bases. CDR3 DNA sequence: TGTGCCAGCAGCTTAGGGGGCGGGGGGCAAGGCACAGATACGCAGTATTTT. As protein: CASSLGGGGQGTDTQYF. Looking up the rest from reference TRBV11-2 and TRBJ2-3 gives the full variable domain: EAGVAQSPRYKIIEKRQSVAFWCNPISGHATLYWYQQILGQGPKLLIQFQNNGVVDDSQLPKDRFSAERLKGVDSTLKIQPAKLEDSAVYLCASSLGGGGQGTDTQYFGPGTRLTVL.